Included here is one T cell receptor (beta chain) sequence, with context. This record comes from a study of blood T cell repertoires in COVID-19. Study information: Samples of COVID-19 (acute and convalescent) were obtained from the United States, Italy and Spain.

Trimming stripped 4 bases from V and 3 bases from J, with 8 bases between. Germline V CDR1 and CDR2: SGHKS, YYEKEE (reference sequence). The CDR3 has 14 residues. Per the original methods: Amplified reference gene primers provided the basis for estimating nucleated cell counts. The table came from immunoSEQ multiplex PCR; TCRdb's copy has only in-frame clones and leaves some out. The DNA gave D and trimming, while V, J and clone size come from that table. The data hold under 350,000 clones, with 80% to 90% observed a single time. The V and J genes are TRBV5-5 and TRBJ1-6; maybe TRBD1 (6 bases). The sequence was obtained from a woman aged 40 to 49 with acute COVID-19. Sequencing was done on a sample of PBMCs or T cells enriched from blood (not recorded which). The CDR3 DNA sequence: TGTGCCAGCAGCGGACAGATCTATAATTCACCCCTCCACTTT. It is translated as CASSGQIYNSPLHF.